The clone carrying this TCR beta chain has just a few counts. The antigen remains unidentified. Unmatched junction bases numbered 23, after V lost 1 base and J lost 2 bases. There are 22 residues in the CDR3. The data were obtained in a study of T cells in Graves' hyperthyroidism and ophthalmopathy. The study excluded patients with uncontrolled infection, other autoimmune disease, pregnancy or lactation. The study, taken as a whole, reports: Most expanded thyroid clonotypes above 0.001 recurred in blood. Model-based prediction identified ophthalmopathy a median 6.5 months prior to its onset.

Amplified regions were TCR beta CDR3 sequences from RNA transcripts. The HTBI primer set was used in a first-round RT-PCR of the TCR CDR3. TCRdb re-called the multiplex PCR reads with MiXCR, one entry per CDR3 protein. There are hundreds of thousands of distinct CDR3 sequences in the sample; about 20% occur only once, and around 50% lies in the top ten. This clonotype was obtained from a man between 35 and 55 years old with Graves' ophthalmopathy. This sequence joins TRBV12-3 or TRBV12-4 and TRBJ2-3; 8 bases fit TRBD2. The source material was blood. The CDR3 DNA reads as TGTGCCAGCAGTTTAGGTTGGCGGGGGCCTAGCGGGTGGAGTACTTTCACAGATACGCAGTATTTT. Its protein is CASSLGWRGPSGWSTFTDTQYF.